A single sample gave rise to the 24 T cell receptor beta chains below, sequenced in a study. One entry per CDR3 protein results from TCRdb running MiXCR on the RT-PCR reads. The sample lists 650,000 to 800,000 distinct CDR3 sequences, 14% occurring once. Sequencing was carried out using memory CD4+ T cells from blood. The receptors stem from a female donor in good health, serving as a healthy control.

The chain joins TRBV19 to TRBJ1-5; TRBD1 aligns across 10 bases. J lost 6 bases, V lost 6 bases, and 5 bases had no gene match. Germline lookup yields CDR1 LNHDA and CDR2 SQIVND (reference sequence). This CDR3 is 14 amino acids long. CDR3 amino acids: CASRGTGDVQPQHF. In DNA form, the CDR3 reads TGTGCCAGTAGGGGGACAGGGGATGTTCAGCCCCAGCATTTT. Filled out from reference TRBV19 and TRBJ1-5, the complete variable domain reads DGGITQSPKYLFRKEGQNVTLSCEQNLNHDAMYWYRQDPGQGLRLIYYSQIVNDFQKGDIAEGYSVSREKKESFPLTVTSAQKNPTAFYLCASRGTGDVQPQHFGDGTRLSIL.

This clonotype was recorded a few times. V gene TRBV5-6 combines with J gene TRBJ2-1; D unresolved. In germline, CDR1 is SGHDT, CDR2 YYEEEE. CDR3 length: 16 amino acids. Trimming shortened V by 5 bases and J by 2 bases, and 17 bases separated the two germline ends. The CDR3 here is CASSWRLSDAYNEQFF. CDR3 sequence (DNA): TGTGCCAGCAGTTGGCGTCTGAGCGATGCCTACAATGAGCAGTTCTTC.

CDR3 sequence: CSATRALFTSGVPGELFF. In DNA, the CDR3 is TGCAGTGCCACCAGGGCACTATTCACTAGCGGTGTGCCGGGGGAGCTGTTTTTT. V and J are TRBV20-1 and TRBJ2-2; 8 bases line up with TRBD2. The germline V gene encodes CDR1 DFQATT and CDR2 SNEGSKA (reference sequence). There are 18 residues in the CDR3. V gave up 6 bases and J gave up 8 bases; unmatched junction bases: 23.

This chain uses TRBV19 with TRBJ2-1; 8 positions agree with TRBD2. The V segment lost 8 bases and the J segment 8 bases; nucleotides outside the gene matches: 11. Germline V gene lookup returns CDR1 LNHDA and CDR2 SQIVND (reference sequence). This CDR3 is 14 amino acids long. CDR3 region: CASVGGLVLDEQFF. DNA of the CDR3: TGTGCCAGTGTGGGGGGACTAGTTTTGGATGAGCAGTTCTTC. The full variable domain, its missing parts supplied by reference TRBV19 and TRBJ2-1, is DGGITQSPKYLFRKEGQNVTLSCEQNLNHDAMYWYRQDPGQGLRLIYYSQIVNDFQKGDIAEGYSVSREKKESFPLTVTSAQKNPTAFYLCASVGGLVLDEQFFGPGTRLTVL.

In its sample, this clonotype was seen a few times. V usage is TRBV5-1 and J usage is TRBJ2-3, with a weak D call TRBD2 (7 bases). This CDR3 comprises 16 residues. From germline, CDR1 is SGHRS and CDR2 YFSETQ. V was clipped by 0 bases and J by 3 bases, with 14 bases between them. CDR3 DNA: TGCGCCAGCAGCTTGGTGACGGGGGGCCAAACAGATACGCAGTATTTT. Translated: CASSLVTGGQTDTQYF.

The chain uses TRBV25-1 and TRBJ2-7, with a weak D call TRBD2 (5 bases). CDR1 and CDR2 (germline): MGHDK, SYGVNS. The CDR3 loop spans 17 amino acids. V was cut by 8 bases and J by 0 bases, with 23 bases left in between. The CDR3 sequence: CASSSSPAGLPSYEQYF. DNA for the CDR3: TGTGCCAGCTCCTCGAGCCCGGCCGGACTTCCCTCCTACGAGCAGTACTTC.

This clonotype showed up just a few times. The chain recombines TRBV20-1 with TRBJ2-3; D gene uncertain. From germline, CDR1 is DFQATT and CDR2 SNEGSKA (reference sequence). With 0 bases removed from V and 0 bases from J, the gap between germline ends came to 13 bases. This CDR3 is 16 amino acids long. The CDR3 coding sequence is TGCAGTGCTAGAGATTCCCGGGTTTCCAGCACAGATACGCAGTATTTT. Translating it yields CSARDSRVSSTDTQYF.

In this sample, this clonotype turned up once. CDR3 DNA: TGTGCCAGCAGCGCCTCAGGGGAACGAGGAAACACCATATATTTT. This translates into CASSASGERGNTIYF. The chain employs TRBV9 and TRBJ1-3, with D tentatively TRBD1 (6 bases). This CDR3 has 15 amino acids. Trimming shortened V by 3 bases and J by 4 bases, and 14 bases separated the two germline ends. CDR1 is SGDLS, CDR2 YYNGEE, per germline. The full variable domain, with the rest looked up from reference TRBV9 and TRBJ1-3, is DSGVTQTPKHLITATGQRVTLRCSPRSGDLSVYWYQQSLDQGLQFLIQYYNGEERAKGNILERFSAQQFPDLHSELNLSSLELGDSALYFCASSASGERGNTIYFGEGSWLTVV.

This clonotype has a handful of counts. This chain links TRBV4-2 with TRBJ1-2; 10 positions match TRBD1. The junction had 6 bases not matched to a gene; V was cut back by 1 base and J by 4 bases. CDR3 length equals 16 residues. Germline V gene sequence: CDR1 LGHNA, CDR2 YNFKEQ. CDR3 nucleotides: TGTGCCAGCAGCCAAGGACAGGGGGCTACCATCTATGGCTACACCTTC. Translation: CASSQGQGATIYGYTF.

This chain links TRBV7-3 with TRBJ2-3; 8 nucleotides match TRBD2. Germline CDR1 SGHTA, CDR2 FQGTGA. The length of the CDR3 is 24 residues. V dropped 2 bases and J dropped 3; count of bases not matched to a gene: 31. As DNA, the CDR3 is TGTGCCAGCAGCTTAGATGTTTTAGCGGGACGAGACTTAGCCCCTTCAGTCCGGACAGATACGCAGTATTTT. This gives the protein CASSLDVLAGRDLAPSVRTDTQYF. The complete variable domain, with remaining parts taken from reference TRBV7-3 and TRBJ2-3, reads GAGVSQTPSNKVTEKGKYVELRCDPISGHTALYWYRQSLGQGPEFLIYFQGTGAADDSGLPNDRFFAVRPEGSVSTLKIQRTERGDSAVYLCASSLDVLAGRDLAPSVRTDTQYFGPGTRLTVL.

Comments on this clonotype: This sequence may be a read error, since a much larger clone differs from it by one base. The chain has TRBV20-1 and TRBJ1-2; possibly TRBD1 for D (5 bases). This CDR3 is built from 12 residues. The germline gives CDR1 DFQATT, CDR2 SNEGSKA (reference sequence). The V gene lost 6 bases and the J gene lost 6 bases, with 14 bases spanning the gap. The CDR3: CSARKGPDGYTF. The CDR3 coding sequence is TGCAGTGCCCGAAAGGGACCCGATGGCTACACCTTC.

This clonotype came up a few times. CDR3 sequence: CASSTGTSGRQEQFF. The CDR3 DNA reads TGCGCCAGCAGCACCGGGACTAGCGGGAGGCAAGAGCAGTTCTTC. V usage is TRBV5-1 and J usage is TRBJ2-1; 15 bases agree with TRBD2. V trimming: 4 bases; J trimming: 10 bases; junction bases outside the gene matches: 6. This CDR3 comprises 15 residues. CDR1 and CDR2 from the germline V gene are SGHRS and YFSETQ.

Only a few counts were recorded for this clonotype. The chain couples TRBV5-1 to TRBJ2-7, with D hard to call. The CDR3 is 13 amino acids. V was cut by 6 bases and J by 1 base, with 11 bases left in between. The germline V gene encodes CDR1 SGHRS and CDR2 YFSETQ. In DNA, the CDR3 is TGCGCCAGCATCCCGCCCGGATCCTACGAGCAGTACTTC. This codes for CASIPPGSYEQYF.

The chain joins TRBV7-3 to TRBJ2-5; D call uncertain. Trimming took off 1 base at V and 5 bases at J, with 14 bases between the two ends. Per germline, CDR1 SGHTA and CDR2 FQGTGA. CDR3 length equals 15 residues. The DNA of the CDR3 is TGTGCCAGCAGCTTAAACCCGTCGATTTGGGAGACCCAGTACTTC. It codes for CASSLNPSIWETQYF.

In this sample, this clonotype turned up a few times. J is TRBJ2-1 and V is TRBV7-3, with D perhaps TRBD2 (5 bases). The CDR3 runs 15 residues. Germline CDR1 and CDR2: SGHTA and FQGTGA. V was trimmed by 5 bases and J by 1 base, leaving 12 bases between them. The CDR3 bases are TGTGCCAGCAGCCGGGGTGGGATGTCCTACAATGAGCAGTTCTTC. As protein: CASSRGGMSYNEQFF.

For this clonotype: The junction does not match germline at one end; this may be a read error. The rearrangement uses TRBV20-1 and TRBJ2-1; perhaps TRBD2 as D (5 bases). CDR3 length: 15 residues. Germline V gives CDR1 DFQATT, CDR2 SNEGSKA (reference sequence). CDR3 bases: TGCAGTGCTAGCGAGGGAGCATCCTCCTACAATGAGAAGTTCTTC. Its protein product is CSASEGASSYNEKFF.

In regard to this clonotype: Since a much larger clone is just one base distant, this may be a read error. As the CDR3 is not closed by the conserved phenylalanine or tryptophan, this likely results from a read error. The chain joins TRBV7-9 to TRBJ2-7, with D unclear. This CDR3 region has 14 residues. Trimming shortened V by 6 bases and J by 2 bases, and 14 bases separated the two germline ends. Germline V gives CDR1 SEHNR, CDR2 FQNEAQ (reference sequence). The CDR3 coding sequence is TGTGCCAGCAGTTTCGGACGTTTGGCCTACGAGCAGTACCTC. Protein product: CASSFGRLAYEQYL.

This clonotype was observed many times. J is TRBJ2-7 and V is TRBV20-1; 7 positions agree with TRBD1. Germline values: CDR1 DFQATT, CDR2 SNEGSKA (reference sequence). There are 17 residues in the CDR3. V trimming: 6 bases; J trimming: 6 bases; junction bases outside the gene matches: 23. DNA of the CDR3: TGCAGTGCCAAACCCACCTCGACCCGGGACAGACGGGGCGAGCAGTACTTC. It is translated as CSAKPTSTRDRRGEQYF.

This clonotype has only a few counts. The chain links TRBV20-1 to TRBJ2-1; 11 nucleotides agree with TRBD2. This CDR3 contains 13 residues. Per germline, CDR1 DFQATT and CDR2 SNEGSKA (reference sequence). J was trimmed by 15 bases and V by 4 bases; bases with no gene match: 11. The CDR3 bases are TGCAGTGCTATGGGACTAGCGGCCAACCACGCGTTCTTC. Amino acids: CSAMGLAANHAFF.

The chain employs TRBV6-2 or TRBV6-3 and TRBJ2-3; D may correspond to TRBD1 or TRBD2 (6 bases each). The ends were cut back, 6 bases at V and 2 bases at J, with 18 bases in the middle. The CDR3 sequence is 16 residues long. Germline V gene sequence: CDR1 MNHEY, CDR2 SVGEGT. The CDR3 sequence: CASSPWGAPPTDTQYF. CDR3 nucleotide sequence: TGTGCCAGCAGCCCGTGGGGGGCACCGCCCACAGATACGCAGTATTTT.

The rearrangement joins TRBV18 to TRBJ2-2; tentative D call: TRBD1 (6 bases). The CDR3 has 16 residues. The ends were cut back, 6 bases at V and 3 bases at J, with 17 bases in the middle. Germline lookup yields CDR1 KGHSH and CDR2 LQKENI. CDR3 DNA: TGTGCCAGCTCCCCAGACAGGACGGATTACACCGGGGAGCTGTTTTTT. This codes for CASSPDRTDYTGELFF.

CDR3 bases: TGTGCCAGCACCACCCCTCAGCCCTCCTCCTACGAGCAGTACTTC. It specifies CASTTPQPSSYEQYF. The rearrangement links TRBV28 to TRBJ2-7; D gene ambiguous. V lost 7 bases, J lost 0 bases, and 16 bases lay in between. The germline CDR1 and CDR2 sequences are MDHEN and SYDVKM. The CDR3 totals 15 residues.

This clonotype was found a few times. This chain links TRBV28 with TRBJ1-5; 11 nucleotides line up with TRBD1. Germline loops: CDR1 MDHEN, CDR2 SYDVKM. The V segment lost 11 bases and the J segment 1 base; nucleotides outside the gene matches: 16. This CDR3 spans 18 amino acids. Here the CDR3 reads CAGSSGTGGGWSNQPQHF. The CDR3 bases are TGTGCCGGGAGCTCAGGGACAGGGGGAGGTTGGAGCAATCAGCCCCAGCATTTT. Using reference TRBV28 and TRBJ1-5 for the parts outside the CDR3, the full variable domain is DVKVTQSSRYLVKRTGEKVFLECVQDMDHENMFWYRQDPGLGLRLIYFSYDVKMKEKGDIPEGYSVSREKKERFSLILESASTNQTSMYLCAGSSGTGGGWSNQPQHFGDGTRLSIL.

Many counts were recorded for this clonotype. The chain links TRBV7-9 to TRBJ2-7; D gene unclear. The CDR3 runs to 15 residues. CDR1 SEHNR and CDR2 FQNEAQ come from the germline V gene (reference sequence). V shed 0 bases and J shed 6 bases, with 15 bases lying between them. In nucleotides, the CDR3 is TGTGCCAGCAGCTTAGCCCTCGCCTTCAGGTCCGAGCAGTACTTC. Protein product: CASSLALAFRSEQYF.